Each of the 20 T cell receptor beta chains below was sequenced from the same sample in a study of response to subunit inactivated influenza vaccine. TCRdb re-called the RT-PCR reads with MiXCR, one entry per CDR3 protein. The sample has about 190,000 distinct CDR3 sequences, approximately 15% seen once. Sequenced material: CD8+ T cells sorted from PBMCs, taken about 5 days after vaccination. The receptors here all came from a man aged 50 to 59 who received an inactivated influenza vaccine.

V usage is TRBV29-1 and J usage is TRBJ2-1; TRBD2 aligns across 8 bases. The CDR3 has 14 residues. Per the germline V gene, CDR1 is SQVTM and CDR2 is ANQGSEA. The V and J ends lost 0 bases and 4 bases, in that order; junction bases with no gene match: 2. For the CDR3, the DNA is TGCAGCGTTGAAGAGGGACTAGTATACAATGAGCAGTTCTTC. This codes for CSVEEGLVYNEQFF.

Only a few counts were recorded for this clonotype. The V and J genes are TRBV10-2 and TRBJ2-3, with D possibly matching TRBD2 (6 bases). CDR1 WSHSY and CDR2 SAAADI come from the germline V gene. V gave up 11 bases and J gave up 0 bases, with 24 bases separating them. The CDR3 runs to 17 residues. Written as DNA, the CDR3 is TGCGCCTTGGCGACGGGGGTCGTATTAGGTAGCACAGATACGCAGTATTTT. It translates to CALATGVVLGSTDTQYF.

This clonotype is judged medium-sized. The chain has TRBV29-1 and TRBJ2-1; 11 bases align to TRBD2. J gave up 9 bases and V 2 bases, and 9 bases lay outside the gene matches. The CDR3 length is 15 residues. Germline V gene data show CDR1 as SQVTM and CDR2 as ANQGSEA. The CDR3 region has the DNA TGCAGCGTTGAAATGCGACTAGCGGGACAGGCTGAGCAGTTCTTC. This encodes CSVEMRLAGQAEQFF.

Written as DNA, the CDR3 is TGCGCCAGCAGCCAAGTGTTGGGGGGACAGGGGAAAGAGACCCAGTACTTC. It yields the protein CASSQVLGGQGKETQYF. The chain uses TRBV4-1 and TRBJ2-5; TRBD1 matches 10 bases. CDR3 length: 17 amino acids. From germline, CDR1 is MGHRA and CDR2 YSYEKL. The junction had 8 bases not matched to a gene; V was cut back by 1 base and J by 3 bases.

On this clonotype: One base separates it from a far larger clone, so it is likely a read error. The chain combines TRBV7-2 with TRBJ1-5; a possible D gene is TRBD1 (5 bases). This CDR3 spans 13 amino acids. In germline, CDR1 is SGHTA, CDR2 FQGNSA. The CDR3 nucleotides read TGTGCCAGCAGCTTAGGGGGGAATCAGCCCCAGCAATTT. Its translation: CASSLGGNQPQQF.

This clonotype has a count of ten or more. The rearrangement joins TRBV7-9 to TRBJ2-7; D assignment may be TRBD1 or TRBD2 (7 bases each). CDR1 is SEHNR and CDR2 is FQNEAQ in the germline V gene (reference sequence). This CDR3 contains 17 residues. The V and J ends lost 5 bases and 0 bases respectively, with 20 bases between them. CDR3 protein: CASSKTAGQHTSYEQYF. In DNA form, the CDR3 reads TGTGCCAGCAGCAAGACAGCGGGACAGCACACCTCCTACGAGCAGTACTTC. Full variable domain (remainder filled in from reference TRBV7-9 and TRBJ2-7): DTGVSQNPRHKITKRGQNVTFRCDPISEHNRLYWYRQTLGQGPEFLTYFQNEAQLEKSRLLSDRFSAERPKGSFSTLEIQRTEQGDSAMYLCASSKTAGQHTSYEQYFGPGTRLTVT.

This sequence joins TRBV7-3 and TRBJ2-3, with D possibly being TRBD1 (6 bases). Germline V gene sequence: CDR1 SGHTA, CDR2 FQGTGA. With 1 base removed from V and 2 bases from J, the gap between germline ends came to 13 bases. The CDR3 totals 16 residues. In DNA, the CDR3 is TGTGCCAGCAGCTTAATGGCTGGACAGCTCACAGATACGCAGTATTTT. This translates into CASSLMAGQLTDTQYF.

This clonotype has only a few counts. This chain joins TRBV28 and TRBJ1-2; no firm D call. This CDR3 comprises 15 residues. From germline, CDR1 is MDHEN and CDR2 SYDVKM. Trimming pared 5 bases from V and 6 bases from J, leaving 19 bases between. CDR3 sequence: CASSGNRVIVHGYTF. The CDR3 DNA follows: TGTGCCAGCAGTGGGAATCGGGTGATTGTGCATGGCTACACCTTC.

This clonotype was observed a handful of times. The chain uses TRBV6-5 and TRBJ2-7; TRBD1 aligns across 7 bases. With V trimmed by 4 bases and J by 3 bases, 3 bases remained unmatched. Germline CDR1 and CDR2: MNHEY and SVGAGI. The CDR3 sequence is 13 residues long. The CDR3, as DNA: TGTGCCAGCAGTTGGGGACAGCGCTACGAGCAGTACTTC. It translates to CASSWGQRYEQYF.

This clonotype was observed a handful of times. The chain employs TRBV14 and TRBJ2-1; 15 bases align to TRBD2. Germline V gives CDR1 SGHDN, CDR2 FVKESK. V was pared by 3 bases and J by 12 bases, with 3 bases of the junction left unmatched. The CDR3 runs 14 residues. The CDR3 loop reads CASSQGLAGGAQFF. The CDR3 DNA is TGTGCCAGCAGCCAGGGACTAGCGGGAGGTGCGCAGTTCTTC.

This clonotype showed up just a few times. This chain links TRBV11-1 with TRBJ1-3; D is possibly TRBD1 (6 bases). The CDR3 extends over 20 amino acids. Trimming stripped 1 base from V and 0 bases from J, with 22 bases between. Germline CDR1 is SGHAT and CDR2 is FQDESV (reference sequence). CDR3 amino acids: CASSLEFPGATPFSGNTIYF. The CDR3 DNA sequence: TGTGCCAGCAGCTTAGAGTTTCCAGGGGCGACACCTTTCTCTGGAAACACCATATATTTT.

The genes are TRBV29-1 and TRBJ2-2; TRBD1 or TRBD2 may be the D gene (5 bases each). The germline gives CDR1 SQVTM, CDR2 ANQGSEA. Trimming shortened V by 0 bases and J by 0 bases, and 8 bases separated the two germline ends. The CDR3 has 15 residues. CDR3: CSVEERGSNTGELFF. CDR3 coding DNA: TGCAGCGTTGAAGAGAGGGGCTCGAACACCGGGGAGCTGTTTTTT.

V and J are TRBV15 and TRBJ2-7; D call uncertain. Deletions cut 5 bases from V and 4 bases from J, with 18 bases between. The CDR3 has 15 amino acids. CDR1 is LNHNV and CDR2 is YYDKDF in the germline V gene (reference sequence). The CDR3 DNA follows: TGTGCCACCAGCGGACGAGGCCCCCCTGATTACGAGCAGTACTTC. As protein: CATSGRGPPDYEQYF.

The gene calls are TRBV6-2 or TRBV6-3 and TRBJ2-7; 13 bases are a match to TRBD2. This CDR3 region has 18 residues. Germline CDR1 and CDR2: MNHEY and SVGEGT. The J segment lost 4 bases and the V segment lost 0 bases, leaving 9 bases of the junction unmatched. CDR3 sequence: CASSYSRTSGSPVYEQYF. Written as DNA, the CDR3 is TGTGCCAGCAGTTACTCCCGGACTAGCGGGAGCCCTGTTTACGAGCAGTACTTC.

At least ten counts were recorded for this clonotype. The chain combines TRBV7-9 with TRBJ1-1; D ambiguous. The CDR3 covers 14 residues. Trimming removed 1 base from V and 2 bases from J, with 8 bases in between. The germline V gene has CDR1 SEHNR and CDR2 FQNEAQ (reference sequence). CDR3 sequence: CASSLVGGNTEAFF. Here the CDR3 DNA reads TGTGCCAGCAGCTTAGTGGGCGGCAACACTGAAGCTTTCTTT.

This clonotype was seen a handful of times. V gene TRBV20-1 combines with J gene TRBJ2-1, with TRBD2 matching over 11 bases. CDR1 is DFQATT, CDR2 SNEGSKA, per germline (reference sequence). V shed 4 bases and J 1 base; nucleotides not matched to a gene: 12. The CDR3 totals 18 residues. The CDR3 protein is CSAKELAGVSSSYNEQFF. Here the CDR3 DNA reads TGCAGTGCTAAAGAACTAGCGGGAGTCAGTTCGTCCTACAATGAGCAGTTCTTC.

Only a few counts were recorded for this clonotype. The V and J genes are TRBV6-5 and TRBJ2-1, with 14 nucleotides matching TRBD2. The CDR3 runs to 16 residues. In germline, CDR1 is MNHEY, CDR2 SVGAGI. Germline trimming cut 6 bases from V and 7 bases from J; bases unmatched to any gene: 8. The CDR3 reads CASSQTGLAGDNEQFF. The DNA of the CDR3 is TGTGCCAGCAGCCAAACGGGACTAGCGGGAGATAATGAGCAGTTCTTC.

The chain combines TRBV20-1 with TRBJ2-4, with D unclear. This CDR3 has 15 amino acids. Trimming shortened V by 0 bases and J by 1 base, and 10 bases separated the two germline ends. Germline loops: CDR1 DFQATT, CDR2 SNEGSKA (reference sequence). CDR3 loop: CSARETFYAKNIQYF. The CDR3 coding sequence is TGCAGTGCTAGAGAGACCTTTTATGCCAAAAACATTCAGTACTTC.

This clonotype was found many times. The chain has TRBV7-9 and TRBJ2-5; the D gene is possibly TRBD2 (6 bases). Trimming stripped 4 bases from V and 1 base from J, with 13 bases between. CDR3 length: 15 amino acids. In germline, CDR1 is SEHNR, CDR2 FQNEAQ (reference sequence). CDR3 nucleotides: TGTGCCAGCAGCTCAGAAGGCGGGACCCAAGAGACCCAGTACTTC. Translating it yields CASSSEGGTQETQYF.

This clonotype came up many times. J is TRBJ2-1 and V is TRBV28; 9 bases align to TRBD1. The length of the CDR3 is 13 residues. Germline CDR1 MDHEN, CDR2 SYDVKM. The J segment lost 12 bases and the V segment lost 1 base, leaving 4 bases of the junction unmatched. CDR3 nucleotides: TGTGCCAGCAGTTTATACGGGACAGGGCTGCAGTTCTTC. This codes for CASSLYGTGLQFF.